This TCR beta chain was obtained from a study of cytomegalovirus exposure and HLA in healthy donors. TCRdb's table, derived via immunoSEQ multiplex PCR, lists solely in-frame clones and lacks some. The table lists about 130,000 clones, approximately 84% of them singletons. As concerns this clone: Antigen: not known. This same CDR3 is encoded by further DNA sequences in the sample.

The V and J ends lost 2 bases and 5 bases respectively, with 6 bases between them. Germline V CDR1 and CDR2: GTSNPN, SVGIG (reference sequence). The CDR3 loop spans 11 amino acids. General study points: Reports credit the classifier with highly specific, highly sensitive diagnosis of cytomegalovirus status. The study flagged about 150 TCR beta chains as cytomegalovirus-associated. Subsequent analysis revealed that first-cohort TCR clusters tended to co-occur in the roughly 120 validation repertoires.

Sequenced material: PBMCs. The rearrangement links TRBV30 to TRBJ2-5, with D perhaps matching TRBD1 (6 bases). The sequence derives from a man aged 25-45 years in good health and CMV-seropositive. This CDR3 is CAWSQGETQYF. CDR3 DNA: TGTGCCTGGAGTCAGGGGGAGACCCAGTACTTC.